This is a list of T cell receptor beta chains from one sample in a study of type 1 regulatory T cells. TCRdb ran MiXCR on the reads and lists one entry per CDR3 protein. The data contain just over 3,000 distinct CDR3 sequences, 8% to 8.5% of them seen just once; the ten biggest clones take up under 6.5%. Their antigen targets remain unknown. Sequencing used cultured T cells, either the whole culture or a sorted T cell fraction (not recorded which). Receptors originate from a human donor in good health. Each CDR3 is given with its conserved first and last residue. A D gene is named only where the DNA matches it firmly. Size values are once, few and many counts, or a class for expanded clones, and some rows have none.

CDR3 | DNA | V | size | length | D | J
CASRPGAASSYEQYF | TGCGCCAGCAGACCCGGAGCAGCGAGCTCCTACGAGCAGTACTTC | TRBV10-2 | medium-sized | 15 | NA | TRBJ2-7
CASSYSTSGNTGELFF | TGTGCCAGCAGTTACTCTACTAGCGGGAACACCGGGGAGCTGTTTTTT | TRBV6-5 | few | 16 | TRBD2 | TRBJ2-2
CSARAPGRRTGIGELFF | TGCAGTGCTAGAGCTCCTGGCCGCCGGACAGGGATCGGGGAGCTGTTTTTT | TRBV20-1 | many | 17 | TRBD1 | TRBJ2-2
CATGRGTGYGYTF | TGTGCCACCGGTAGAGGGACGGGCTATGGCTACACCTTC | TRBV15 | medium-sized | 13 | NA | TRBJ1-2
CASSTSPGGAYEQYF | TGTGCCAGCAGTACAAGCCCAGGGGGAGCCTACGAGCAGTACTTC | TRBV7-6 | medium-sized | 15 | TRBD1 | TRBJ2-7
CASSQDPRGTGGRYEQYF | TGTGCCAGCAGCCAAGATCCCAGAGGGACAGGGGGGAGGTACGAGCAGTACTTC | TRBV3-1 | medium-sized | 18 | TRBD1 | TRBJ2-7
CASSLLGQKDYEQYF | TGTGCCAGCAGCCTATTAGGACAGAAGGATTACGAGCAGTACTTC | TRBV12-3/TRBV12-4 | medium-sized | 15 | NA | TRBJ2-7
CATSRVFLNTDTQYF | TGTGCCACCAGCAGAGTATTCCTCAACACAGATACGCAGTATTTT | TRBV15 | medium-sized | 15 | NA | TRBJ2-3
CASSLQGSTTLDTQYF | TGCGCCAGCAGCTTGCAGGGGTCCACCACACTCGATACGCAGTATTTT | TRBV5-1 | medium-sized | 16 | NA | TRBJ2-3
CASSLEGGTAYEQYF | TGTGCCAGCAGCTTAGAAGGCGGGACAGCTTACGAGCAGTACTTC | TRBV11-2 | medium-sized | 15 | NA | TRBJ2-7
CSATQGNSPLHF | TGCAGTGCTACACAGGGGAATTCACCCCTCCACTTT | TRBV20-1 | medium-sized | 12 | TRBD1 | TRBJ1-6
CASSSARGISNQPQHF | TGTGCCAGCAGTTCTGCCCGGGGGATCAGCAATCAGCCCCAGCATTTT | TRBV27 | medium-sized | 16 | NA | TRBJ1-5
CSARIQPNTEAFF | TGCAGTGCTAGGATACAGCCGAACACTGAAGCTTTCTTT | TRBV20-1 | medium-sized | 13 | NA | TRBJ1-1
CASSPSGGNQETQYF | TGTGCCAGCAGCCCTTCCGGCGGGAACCAAGAGACCCAGTACTTC | TRBV3-1 | medium-sized | 15 | NA | TRBJ2-5
CATSSFTGTRSETQYF | TGTGCCACCAGCAGTTTTACCGGGACTAGAAGCGAGACCCAGTACTTC | TRBV15 | medium-sized | 16 | TRBD2 | TRBJ2-5
CAISQPSAGAEYEQYF | TGTGCCATCAGTCAGCCTTCCGCGGGAGCCGAGTACGAGCAGTACTTC | TRBV10-3 | many | 16 | TRBD2 | TRBJ2-7
CASISAGGPTYEQYF | TGTGCCAGCATTTCGGCAGGGGGGCCGACCTACGAGCAGTACTTC | TRBV28 | once | 15 | NA | TRBJ2-7
CASKTGAEAFF | TGTGCCAGCAAAACAGGTGCTGAAGCTTTCTTT | TRBV28 | medium-sized | 11 | NA | TRBJ1-1
CASSPTNTEAFF | TGTGCCAGCAGCCCCACGAACACTGAAGCTTTCTTT | TRBV6-6 | many | 12 | NA | TRBJ1-1
CASTQPSNTGELFF | TGTGCCAGCACCCAGCCCTCGAACACCGGGGAGCTGTTTTTT | TRBV7-2 | medium-sized | 14 | NA | TRBJ2-2
CASSLGDSQFF | TGTGCCAGCAGTTTGGGGGACAGCCAGTTCTTC | TRBV6-2/TRBV6-3 | medium-sized | 11 | TRBD1 | TRBJ2-1
CASSELGGTEAFF | TGTGCCAGCAGTGAATTGGGTGGCACTGAAGCTTTCTTT | TRBV6-1 | medium-sized | 13 | NA | TRBJ1-1
CASSPGQIAYEQYF | TGTGCCAGCAGCCCGGGACAGATAGCCTACGAGCAGTACTTC | TRBV27 | medium-sized | 14 | TRBD1 | TRBJ2-7
CASSPSTDTQYF | TGTGCCAGCAGCCCATCTACGGATACGCAGTATTTT | TRBV7-2 | medium-sized | 12 | NA | TRBJ2-3
CASNRDLGSETQYF | TGTGCCAGCAATCGGGACTTGGGTAGTGAGACCCAGTACTTC | TRBV2 | medium-sized | 14 | NA | TRBJ2-5
CASRATGAYNEQFF | TGTGCCAGCAGGGCGACAGGGGCCTACAATGAGCAGTTCTTC | TRBV2 | medium-sized | 14 | TRBD1 | TRBJ2-1
CATSDPAPGAPNEQFF | TGTGCCACCAGTGATCCCGCACCAGGGGCGCCCAATGAGCAGTTCTTC | TRBV24-1 | medium-sized | 16 | NA | TRBJ2-1
CASSELAGGTDTQYF | TGTGCCAGCAGTGAACTAGCGGGAGGGACAGATACGCAGTATTTT | TRBV2 | medium-sized | 15 | TRBD2 | TRBJ2-3
CVSSELAGGPNEQFF | TGTGTCAGCAGTGAACTAGCGGGAGGCCCTAATGAGCAGTTCTTC | TRBV6-4 | NA | 15 | TRBD2 | TRBJ2-1
CASSLASVYYEQYF | TGTGCCAGCAGTTTAGCTAGCGTTTATTACGAGCAGTACTTC | TRBV12-3/TRBV12-4 | medium-sized | 14 | NA | TRBJ2-7
CASSFTGGSTEAFF | TGTGCCAGCAGCTTTACAGGGGGCTCGACTGAAGCTTTCTTT | TRBV11-2 | medium-sized | 14 | TRBD1 | TRBJ1-1
CASSFSISGELFF | TGTGCCAGCAGCTTCTCCATAAGCGGGGAGCTGTTTTTT | TRBV5-4 | many | 13 | NA | TRBJ2-2
CASSFRGINSPLHF | TGTGCCAGCAGTTTCAGAGGTATCAATTCACCCCTCCACTTT | TRBV12-3/TRBV12-4 | medium-sized | 14 | NA | TRBJ1-6
CASTGSWPNTEAFF | TGTGCCAGTACTGGCAGCTGGCCGAACACTGAAGCTTTCTTT | TRBV28 | medium-sized | 14 | NA | TRBJ1-1
CASSRDRQSTGNQPQHF | TGTGCCAGTAGTAGGGACAGGCAGTCTACAGGCAATCAGCCCCAGCATTTT | TRBV19 | many | 17 | TRBD1 | TRBJ1-5
CASSTRTSGSPETQYF | TGTGCCAGTAGTACGAGGACTAGCGGGAGTCCGGAGACCCAGTACTTC | TRBV19 | medium-sized | 16 | TRBD2 | TRBJ2-5
CSVRLNNEQYF | TGCAGCGTGCGGTTGAATAACGAGCAGTACTTC | TRBV29-1 | medium-sized | 11 | NA | TRBJ2-7
CATSDYRDRGGTQYF | TGTGCCACCAGTGACTACCGGGACAGGGGTGGGACCCAGTACTTC | TRBV24-1 | medium-sized | 15 | TRBD1 | TRBJ2-5
CASSNPGPSNYGYTF | TGTGCCAGCAGTAATCCGGGCCCATCTAACTATGGCTACACCTTC | TRBV11-2 | medium-sized | 15 | NA | TRBJ1-2
CASSPGGDQPQHF | TGTGCCAGCAGCCCAGGGGGGGATCAGCCCCAGCATTTT | TRBV25-1 | medium-sized | 13 | TRBD1 | TRBJ1-5
CASSPGGVMNTEAFF | TGTGCCAGCAGTCCAGGGGGGGTAATGAACACTGAAGCTTTCTTT | TRBV12-3/TRBV12-4 | medium-sized | 15 | TRBD1 | TRBJ1-1
CATQGNQATDTQYF | TGTGCCACCCAGGGAAATCAAGCCACAGATACGCAGTATTTT | TRBV10-3 | medium-sized | 14 | NA | TRBJ2-3
CASRVRGLATEAFF | TGTGCCAGCAGGGTTCGGGGGCTGGCCACTGAAGCTTTCTTT | TRBV7-2 | medium-sized | 14 | NA | TRBJ1-1
CSVGQGANQPQHF | TGCAGCGTTGGACAGGGGGCCAATCAGCCCCAGCATTTT | TRBV29-1 | medium-sized | 13 | TRBD1 | TRBJ1-5